These T cell receptor beta chains were read from a single sample in a study of Graves' ophthalmopathy and Graves' hyperthyroidism. TCRdb ran MiXCR on the multiplex PCR reads and lists one entry per CDR3 protein. The sample carries 350,000 to 400,000 distinct CDR3 sequences, 15% recorded once. The specimen sequenced was peripheral blood. The receptors were gathered from a young woman with stable Graves' hyperthyroidism. Each CDR3 is given with its conserved first and last residue. A D gene is named only where the DNA matches it firmly. Clone size appears in some rows only: once, few, many, or a class for an expanded clone.

abundance: many
v_gene: TRBV2
d_gene: NA
j_gene: TRBJ2-5
CDR3nt: TGTGCTTCCCGGGGTTCGGGGACCCAGTACTTC
CDR3aa: CASRGSGTQYF

abundance: many
v_gene: TRBV3-1
d_gene: TRBD1
j_gene: TRBJ1-1
CDR3nt: TGTGCCAGCAGTGCTGACAGGGCTGAAGCTTTCTTT
CDR3aa: CASSADRAEAFF

abundance: many
v_gene: TRBV5-1
d_gene: NA
j_gene: TRBJ1-5
CDR3nt: TGCGCCAGCAGCTTGGGGGGGGCCCAAAATCAGCCCCAGCATTTT
CDR3aa: CASSLGGAQNQPQHF

abundance: many
v_gene: TRBV6-2/TRBV6-3
d_gene: TRBD1
j_gene: TRBJ1-1
CDR3nt: TGTGCCAGCAGGATGGACAGGCAAAACACTGAAGCTTTCTTT
CDR3aa: CASRMDRQNTEAFF

abundance: many
v_gene: TRBV27
d_gene: TRBD2
j_gene: TRBJ2-7
CDR3nt: TGTGCCAGCAGACCGGGACTTGGACTAGCGCCTCCGCAGTACTTC
CDR3aa: CASRPGLGLAPPQYF

abundance: many
v_gene: TRBV6-1
d_gene: NA
j_gene: TRBJ2-3
CDR3nt: TGTGCCTACCGGGGGGCCCGCACAGATACGCAGTATTTT
CDR3aa: CAYRGARTDTQYF

abundance: NA
v_gene: TRBV6-9
d_gene: NA
j_gene: TRBJ2-5
CDR3nt: TGTGCCAGCACCTTTTTTTCCGGGACGCCGGCTGAGACCCAGTACTTC
CDR3aa: CASTFFSGTPAETQYF

abundance: many
v_gene: TRBV15
d_gene: NA
j_gene: TRBJ1-2
CDR3nt: TGTGCCACCAGCAGAGGTATGACAGATTATGGCTACACCTTC
CDR3aa: CATSRGMTDYGYTF

abundance: many
v_gene: TRBV18
d_gene: NA
j_gene: TRBJ2-5
CDR3nt: TGTGCCAGCTCCCCCCGGGGATCACGGGAACAAGAGACCCAGTACTTC
CDR3aa: CASSPRGSREQETQYF

abundance: many
v_gene: TRBV6-1
d_gene: TRBD1
j_gene: TRBJ1-1
CDR3nt: TGTGCCAGCAGTGGAATCGGGACAGACTTCATGAACACTGAAGCTTTCTTT
CDR3aa: CASSGIGTDFMNTEAFF

abundance: many
v_gene: TRBV12-3/TRBV12-4
d_gene: NA
j_gene: TRBJ2-4
CDR3nt: TGTGCCAGCAGCTTACAGGGAACGGACATTCAGTACTTC
CDR3aa: CASSLQGTDIQYF

abundance: many
v_gene: TRBV29-1
d_gene: NA
j_gene: TRBJ1-1
CDR3nt: TGCAGCGTTGTAGGCACTGAAGCTTTCTTT
CDR3aa: CSVVGTEAFF

abundance: NA
v_gene: TRBV3-1
d_gene: NA
j_gene: TRBJ1-3
CDR3nt: TGTGCCAGCAGCCAAGGGGCACTCTCTGGAAACACCATAGATTTT
CDR3aa: CASSQGALSGNTIDF

abundance: many
v_gene: TRBV6-4
d_gene: TRBD2
j_gene: TRBJ2-2
CDR3nt: TGTGCCAGCAGCAAACTAGCGGGGGGACCGAACACCGGGGAGCTGTTTTTT
CDR3aa: CASSKLAGGPNTGELFF

abundance: NA
v_gene: TRBV25-1
d_gene: NA
j_gene: TRBJ1-3
CDR3nt: TGTGCCAGCAGTGAATGGGAACAGACAGGCTCTGGAAACACCATATATTTT
CDR3aa: CASSEWEQTGSGNTIYF

abundance: NA
v_gene: TRBV6-1
d_gene: TRBD1
j_gene: TRBJ1-2
CDR3nt: TGTGCCAGCAGTGAAGGGGCAGGGGGGGGTAACTATGGCTACACCTTC
CDR3aa: CASSEGAGGGNYGYTF

abundance: many
v_gene: TRBV19
d_gene: NA
j_gene: TRBJ1-1
CDR3nt: TGTGCCAGTAGTATAGGAACTATGCCTGAAGCTTTCTTT
CDR3aa: CASSIGTMPEAFF

abundance: many
v_gene: TRBV12-3/TRBV12-4
d_gene: NA
j_gene: TRBJ1-5
CDR3nt: TGTGCCAGCAGTATCAGGGGTAGCAATCAGCCCCAGCATTTT
CDR3aa: CASSIRGSNQPQHF

abundance: many
v_gene: TRBV5-1
d_gene: NA
j_gene: TRBJ1-1
CDR3nt: TGCGCCAGCAGCTTGGGGCCATCTGGGGACACTGAAGCTTTCTTT
CDR3aa: CASSLGPSGDTEAFF

abundance: many
v_gene: TRBV7-2
d_gene: NA
j_gene: TRBJ2-7
CDR3nt: TGTGCCAGCAGCTTAGCGGGGACGGTAGCGACCTACGAGCAGTACTTC
CDR3aa: CASSLAGTVATYEQYF

abundance: many
v_gene: TRBV11-3
d_gene: NA
j_gene: TRBJ1-2
CDR3nt: TGTGCCAGCAGCTTAGTCCCGGGACACCAGCAAAACTATGGCTACACCTTC
CDR3aa: CASSLVPGHQQNYGYTF

abundance: many
v_gene: TRBV6-1
d_gene: NA
j_gene: TRBJ2-7
CDR3nt: TGTGCCAGCAGTGTTGATTGGGGCTACGAGCAGTACTTC
CDR3aa: CASSVDWGYEQYF

abundance: many
v_gene: TRBV12-3/TRBV12-4
d_gene: NA
j_gene: TRBJ2-2
CDR3nt: TGTGCCAGCAGCGACTCCTGGAACACCGGGGAGCTGTTTTTT
CDR3aa: CASSDSWNTGELFF

abundance: many
v_gene: TRBV2
d_gene: NA
j_gene: TRBJ1-1
CDR3nt: TGTGCCAGCAGCACCCAGACTTCAGCTTTCTTT
CDR3aa: CASSTQTSAFF

abundance: NA
v_gene: TRBV2
d_gene: TRBD1
j_gene: TRBJ2-2
CDR3nt: TGTGCCAGCAGGGACAGGGGTTCCACCGGGGAGCTGTGTTTT
CDR3aa: CASRDRGSTGELCF

abundance: many
v_gene: TRBV6-1
d_gene: TRBD1
j_gene: TRBJ2-2
CDR3nt: TGTGCCAGCAGTCTTGGACAGGGGGGGAGCACCGGGGAGCTGTTTTTT
CDR3aa: CASSLGQGGSTGELFF

abundance: many
v_gene: TRBV2
d_gene: NA
j_gene: TRBJ1-1
CDR3nt: TGTGCCAGCAGTGAAACCTGGACGAACACTGAAGCTTTCTTT
CDR3aa: CASSETWTNTEAFF

abundance: many
v_gene: TRBV6-4
d_gene: TRBD1
j_gene: TRBJ1-2
CDR3nt: TGTGCCAGCAGTCCCGGGACAGGGAACTATGGCTACACCTTC
CDR3aa: CASSPGTGNYGYTF

abundance: NA
v_gene: TRBV11-3
d_gene: NA
j_gene: TRBJ2-1
CDR3nt: TGTGCCAGCAGCTGGGGCCTCACGGGCTACAACAATGAGCAGTTCTTC
CDR3aa: CASSWGLTGYNNEQFF

abundance: NA
v_gene: TRBV28
d_gene: TRBD1
j_gene: TRBJ1-1
CDR3nt: TGTGCCAGCAGTTTAGGCAAACAGGGGGTTTATAGTGCTGAAGCTTTCTTT
CDR3aa: CASSLGKQGVYSAEAFF

abundance: many
v_gene: TRBV6-5
d_gene: NA
j_gene: TRBJ2-4
CDR3nt: TGTGCCAGCAGTTGGCCGGGGGCCCTAGCCAAAAACATTCAGTACTTC
CDR3aa: CASSWPGALAKNIQYF

abundance: NA
v_gene: TRBV12-3/TRBV12-4
d_gene: NA
j_gene: TRBJ2-3
CDR3nt: TGTGCCAGCAGTTTGGGGCGGGACACAGATACGCAGTATTTT
CDR3aa: CASSLGRDTDTQYF

abundance: few
v_gene: TRBV11-2
d_gene: TRBD1
j_gene: TRBJ2-4
CDR3nt: TGTGCCAGCAGCTTAGAGGGGACAGATCTAGCCAAAAACATTCAGTACTTC
CDR3aa: CASSLEGTDLAKNIQYF

abundance: few
v_gene: TRBV27
d_gene: NA
j_gene: TRBJ1-3
CDR3nt: TGTGCCAGCAGTTTATCTGGGGGGGACTCTGGAAACACCATATATTTT
CDR3aa: CASSLSGGDSGNTIYF

abundance: NA
v_gene: TRBV6-4
d_gene: TRBD2
j_gene: TRBJ2-3
CDR3nt: TGTGCCAGCAGTGACAAACTAGCGGGAGGGCCAACAGATACGCAGTATTTT
CDR3aa: CASSDKLAGGPTDTQYF

abundance: NA
v_gene: TRBV30
d_gene: TRBD2
j_gene: TRBJ2-7
CDR3nt: TGTGCCTGGAGTTCCGGGACTAGACGGGGCGAGCAGTACTTC
CDR3aa: CAWSSGTRRGEQYF

abundance: many
v_gene: TRBV5-1
d_gene: NA
j_gene: TRBJ1-3
CDR3nt: TGCGCCAGCAGCTTAGGGACGGGGGACTCTGGAAACACCATATATTTT
CDR3aa: CASSLGTGDSGNTIYF

abundance: many
v_gene: TRBV12-3/TRBV12-4
d_gene: NA
j_gene: TRBJ1-1
CDR3nt: TGTGCCAGCAGTTTAGAGGTTGGTGGGGGGCCTGAAGCTTTCTTT
CDR3aa: CASSLEVGGGPEAFF

abundance: many
v_gene: TRBV12-3/TRBV12-4
d_gene: NA
j_gene: TRBJ1-1
CDR3nt: TGTGCCAGCAGTTTAGCGGAGGGCGGCACTGAAGCTTTCTTT
CDR3aa: CASSLAEGGTEAFF

abundance: NA
v_gene: TRBV5-1
d_gene: TRBD2
j_gene: TRBJ2-1
CDR3nt: TGCGCCAGCAGCTTCCTCCTAGCGGGGGGCGGCAATGAGCAGTTCTTC
CDR3aa: CASSFLLAGGGNEQFF

abundance: NA
v_gene: TRBV6-1
d_gene: NA
j_gene: TRBJ1-2
CDR3nt: TGTGCCAGCACCTCAACCAAGGGACTACCTATTAGGGGCTACACCTTC
CDR3aa: CASTSTKGLPIRGYTF

abundance: many
v_gene: TRBV18
d_gene: NA
j_gene: TRBJ1-5
CDR3nt: TGTGCCAGCTCACCATCGGCGGGCGGCAATCAGCCCCAGCATTTT
CDR3aa: CASSPSAGGNQPQHF

abundance: many
v_gene: TRBV29-1
d_gene: NA
j_gene: TRBJ1-2
CDR3nt: TGCAGCGCTCGGACAGTTTATGGCTACACCTTC
CDR3aa: CSARTVYGYTF

abundance: NA
v_gene: TRBV11-2
d_gene: NA
j_gene: TRBJ2-3
CDR3nt: TGTGCCAGCAGCTTAGTTCTCCGTCCCCCAGATACGCAGTATTTT
CDR3aa: CASSLVLRPPDTQYF

abundance: many
v_gene: TRBV5-1
d_gene: TRBD1
j_gene: TRBJ1-1
CDR3nt: TGCGCCAGCAGCACGGGGACAGGGGGCCTGAACACTGAAGCTTTCTTT
CDR3aa: CASSTGTGGLNTEAFF

abundance: many
v_gene: TRBV6-5
d_gene: NA
j_gene: TRBJ1-2
CDR3nt: TGTGCCAGCAGTTCACGGGCGATCGGTGGCTACACCTTC
CDR3aa: CASSSRAIGGYTF

abundance: NA
v_gene: TRBV3-1
d_gene: NA
j_gene: TRBJ1-1
CDR3nt: TGTGCCAGCAGCCAAGGTATATCCTCGGGCACTGAAGCTTTCTTT
CDR3aa: CASSQGISSGTEAFF

abundance: NA
v_gene: TRBV12-3/TRBV12-4
d_gene: NA
j_gene: TRBJ1-1
CDR3nt: TGTGCCAGCAGTTTTGCAGGGTATGGGAACACTGAAGCTTTCTTT
CDR3aa: CASSFAGYGNTEAFF

abundance: few
v_gene: TRBV11-2
d_gene: TRBD2
j_gene: TRBJ2-3
CDR3nt: TGTGCCAGCAGCTTAGGGGAGACTAGCGGGGCCACAGATACGCAGTATTTT
CDR3aa: CASSLGETSGATDTQYF

abundance: many
v_gene: TRBV6-1
d_gene: NA
j_gene: TRBJ2-7
CDR3nt: TGTGCCAGCGCCCCTTACGAGCAGTACTTC
CDR3aa: CASAPYEQYF